The 19 T cell receptor beta chains listed next were all sequenced from one sample in a study of glioma-infiltrating T cells after dendritic cell vaccination. Time point here: after dendritic cell vaccination, including at tumor progression/relapse. Profiled with immunoSEQ multiplex PCR; TCRdb holds only in-frame clones, not every one. The sample shows tens of thousands of clones, roughly 91% of them seen only once. This sample comprised blood, obtained after dendritic cell vaccination. The receptor source for this set is a human donor with glioblastoma.

The CDR3 DNA is TGTGCCAGCAGCTTGGCTCCCGGGACAGGGGTTCTATATGGCTACACCTTC. Translated: CASSLAPGTGVLYGYTF. This chain uses TRBV7-8 with TRBJ1-2, with 10 bases aligning to TRBD1. Germline loops: CDR1 SGHVS, CDR2 FQNEAQ. V trimming: 3 bases; J trimming: 5 bases; junction bases outside the gene matches: 12. The CDR3 runs to 17 residues.

This clone has only one observation. This sequence joins TRBV2 and TRBJ1-1, with D unclear. Looked up from germline, CDR1 is SNHLY and CDR2 is FYNNEI. CDR3 length: 13 residues. Trimming removed 6 bases from V and 4 bases from J, with 12 bases in between. CDR3 sequence (DNA): TGTGCCAGCAGCCCGGAGGGTGGCACTGAAGCTTTCTTT. It specifies CASSPEGGTEAFF.

This clone was seen a single time. J is TRBJ1-3 and V is TRBV11-3; the D gene is possibly TRBD1 (6 bases). The V gene's germline CDR1 is SGHNT and CDR2 YENEEA. The CDR3 covers 15 residues. The V end was cut by 5 bases, the J end by 2 bases, with 13 bases between. CDR3 in DNA: TGTGCCAGCAGCCTTCGGGGGGCGGCTGGAAACACCATATATTTT. This gives the protein CASSLRGAAGNTIYF.

This clone was detected only once. The chain carries TRBV7-2 and TRBJ2-7; 8 bases match TRBD1. The germline CDR1 and CDR2 sequences are SGHTA and FQGNSA. The CDR3 loop spans 15 amino acids. Trimming cost V 6 bases and J 1 base; bases outside gene matches: 8. The CDR3 DNA reads TGTGCCAGCAGTCCTGACAGGGGATGGTCCTACGAGCAGTACTTC. Amino acids: CASSPDRGWSYEQYF. Based on the CDR3 plus reference TRBV7-2 and TRBJ2-7, the full variable domain is GAGVSQSPSNKVTEKGKDVELRCDPISGHTALYWYRQSLGQGLEFLIYFQGNSAPDKSGLPSDRFSAERTGGSVSTLTIQRTQQEDSAVYLCASSPDRGWSYEQYFGPGTRLTVT.

The rearrangement uses TRBV6-5 and TRBJ1-2; unclear D gene. Trimming stripped 3 bases from V and 4 bases from J, with 12 bases between. Germline V gene sequence: CDR1 MNHEY, CDR2 SVGAGI. This CDR3 is built from 14 residues. The CDR3: CASSYQPRAYGYTF. The CDR3, as DNA: TGTGCCAGCAGTTATCAACCGAGGGCCTATGGCTACACCTTC.

V and J are TRBV6-5 and TRBJ2-7; 7 nucleotides match TRBD1. Losses at the gene ends were 6 bases for V and 4 bases for J; bases not matched to a gene: 12. Germline V gene data show CDR1 as MNHEY and CDR2 as SVGAGI. This CDR3 is 15 amino acids long. CDR3 DNA sequence: TGTGCCAGCAGAACAGACAGGGAAGGTGGTTACGAGCAGTACTTC. Its translation: CASRTDREGGYEQYF.

This clone was counted a few times. The chain couples TRBV19 to TRBJ1-2; D uncertain. The CDR3 runs to 14 residues. The V and J ends lost 5 bases and 4 bases respectively, with 14 bases between them. In germline, CDR1 is LNHDA, CDR2 SQIVND (reference sequence). CDR3 in DNA: TGTGCCAGTAGTGCTCCTCAGTCGGGCTATGGCTACACCTTC. It translates to CASSAPQSGYGYTF. The whole variable domain, remainder taken from reference TRBV19 and TRBJ1-2, is DGGITQSPKYLFRKEGQNVTLSCEQNLNHDAMYWYRQDPGQGLRLIYYSQIVNDFQKGDIAEGYSVSREKKESFPLTVTSAQKNPTAFYLCASSAPQSGYGYTFGSGTRLTVV.

The chain combines TRBV19 with TRBJ1-1; TRBD1 matches 7 bases. The germline gives CDR1 LNHDA, CDR2 SQIVND (reference sequence). The CDR3 covers 15 residues. J lost 0 bases, V lost 5 bases, and 6 bases had no gene match. This CDR3 reads CASSLGQNMNTEAFF. The CDR3, as DNA: TGTGCCAGTAGTTTGGGACAGAACATGAACACTGAAGCTTTCTTT.

This chain links TRBV30 with TRBJ1-3; tentatively, D is TRBD1 (6 bases). Germline V CDR1 and CDR2: GTSNPN, SVGIG (reference sequence). V was pared by 0 bases and J by 7 bases, with 10 bases between. There are 13 residues in the CDR3. The CDR3 nucleotides read TGTGCCTGGAGTGTCGGGCAGGGGAACACCATATATTTT. Its protein is CAWSVGQGNTIYF.

This clone was counted only a few times. V and J are TRBV1 and TRBJ2-5; the listed D gene, TRBD2, was not tested against the DNA. TRBV1 is a pseudogene locus. CDR3 length equals 13 residues. The CDR3 DNA reads as TGCACCAGCACCGACGAGGGCCCCGCTCACCGATACTTC. It encodes CTSTDEGPAHRYF.

The chain links TRBV10-1 to TRBJ2-1; the D gene is possibly TRBD2 (5 bases). The CDR3 is 12 residues long. The germline gives CDR1 WNHNN, CDR2 SYGVQD (reference sequence). Trimming removed 2 bases at V and 10 bases at J, with 9 bases between. The CDR3 region has the DNA TGCGCCAGCAGTGAGGACTACAGAGAGCAGTTCTTC. Amino acids: CASSEDYREQFF.

The V call is TRBV7-9, the J call TRBJ2-1; D not certain. This CDR3 is 14 amino acids long. Germline V lookup: CDR1 SEHNR, CDR2 FQNEAQ (reference sequence). Trimming shortened V by 1 base and J by 9 bases, and 13 bases separated the two germline ends. The CDR3 here is CASSLGLVGGEQFF. CDR3 bases: TGTGCCAGCAGCTTAGGCCTAGTGGGTGGTGAGCAGTTCTTC.

The chain couples TRBV7-2 to TRBJ2-5; 8 positions agree with TRBD2. CDR3 length equals 16 residues. With 3 bases clipped from V and 1 base from J, the junction kept 7 bases outside the gene matches. Germline assignment: CDR1 SGHTA and CDR2 FQGNSA. CDR3 bases: TGTGCCAGCAGCTTCCCAGGACTAGCAGGCCAAGAGACCCAGTACTTC. Amino acid sequence: CASSFPGLAGQETQYF.

The chain is built from TRBV14 and TRBJ2-6; D gene unclear. CDR3 length: 17 residues. Germline V CDR1 and CDR2: SGHDN, FVKESK. Trimming shortened V by 2 bases and J by 3 bases, and 14 bases separated the two germline ends. DNA for the CDR3: TGTGCCAGCAGCCAATTTCCAGGTCTTTTTGGGGCCAACGTCCTGACTTTC. It yields the protein CASSQFPGLFGANVLTF. The variable domain in full, completed from reference TRBV14 and TRBJ2-6, reads EAGVTQFPSHSVIEKGQTVTLRCDPISGHDNLYWYRRVMGKEIKFLLHFVKESKQDESGMPNNRFLAERTGGTYSTLKVQPAELEDSGVYFCASSQFPGLFGANVLTFGAGSRLTVL.

V is TRBV6-1 and J is TRBJ2-5; 8 positions match TRBD2. The CDR3 consists of 14 residues. Germline lookup yields CDR1 MNHNS and CDR2 SASEGT. The V segment lost 6 bases and the J segment 3 bases; nucleotides outside the gene matches: 6. This chain's CDR3 is CASSAGLGEETQYF. The DNA of the CDR3 is TGTGCCAGCAGCGCGGGACTAGGTGAAGAGACCCAGTACTTC.

The V and J genes are TRBV5-5 and TRBJ2-7; TRBD1 agrees at 9 bases. V shed 0 bases and J 3 bases; nucleotides not matched to a gene: 7. The length of the CDR3 is 16 residues. Per germline, CDR1 SGHKS and CDR2 YYEKEE (reference sequence). As DNA, the CDR3 is TGTGCCAGCAGCTTGGATGTTGGGACAGGGCGCTACGAGCAGTACTTC. It is translated as CASSLDVGTGRYEQYF. The variable domain in full, completed from reference TRBV5-5 and TRBJ2-7, reads DAGVTQSPTHLIKTRGQQVTLRCSPISGHKSVSWYQQVLGQGPQFIFQYYEKEERGRGNFPDRFSARQFPNYSSELNVNALLLGDSALYLCASSLDVGTGRYEQYFGPGTRLTVT.

The V gene is TRBV5-6, the J gene TRBJ2-2; the D is unclear. This CDR3 comprises 15 residues. Per the germline V gene, CDR1 is SGHDT and CDR2 is YYEEEE. Deletions cut 4 bases from V and 4 bases from J, with 14 bases between. The CDR3 spells CASSPTTRGTGELFF. In nucleotides, the CDR3 is TGTGCCAGCAGCCCTACCACACGCGGCACCGGGGAGCTGTTTTTT. The entire variable domain, with the rest obtained from reference TRBV5-6 and TRBJ2-2, is as follows: DAGVTQSPTHLIKTRGQQVTLRCSPKSGHDTVSWYQQALGQGPQFIFQYYEEEERQRGNFPDRFSGHQFPNYSSELNVNALLLGDSALYLCASSPTTRGTGELFFGEGSRLTVL.

The chain carries TRBV18 and TRBJ1-2; no clear D gene. Germline CDR1 reads KGHSH; CDR2 reads LQKENI. This CDR3 spans 13 amino acids. With 6 bases removed from V and 7 bases from J, the gap between germline ends came to 15 bases. The CDR3 reads CASSLKAGTGYTF. CDR3 nucleotides: TGTGCCAGCTCCCTGAAAGCAGGCACTGGCTACACCTTC.

CDR3: CASSFLGTRLGFAELFF. The CDR3 nucleotides read TGTGCCAGTAGTTTCCTGGGGACTAGACTCGGTTTCGCGGAGCTGTTTTTT. The V gene is TRBV19, the J gene TRBJ2-2, with TRBD2 matching over 8 bases. The germline CDR1 and CDR2 sequences are LNHDA and SQIVND (reference sequence). CDR3 length: 17 amino acids. V lost 5 bases to trimming and J lost 10 bases; unmatched junction nucleotides: 18.